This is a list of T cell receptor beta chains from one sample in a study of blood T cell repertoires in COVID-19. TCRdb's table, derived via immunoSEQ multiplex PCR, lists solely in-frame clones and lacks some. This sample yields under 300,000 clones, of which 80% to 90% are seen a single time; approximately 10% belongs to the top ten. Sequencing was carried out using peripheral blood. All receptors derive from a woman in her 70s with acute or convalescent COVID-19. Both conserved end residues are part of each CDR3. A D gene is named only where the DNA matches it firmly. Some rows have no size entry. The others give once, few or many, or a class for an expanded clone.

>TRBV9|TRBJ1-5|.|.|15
CASSVGSGSNQPQHF
TGTGCCAGCAGCGTGGGTTCAGGAAGCAATCAGCCCCAGCATTTT
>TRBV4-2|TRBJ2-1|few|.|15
CASSQEVVIRNEQFF
TGTGCCAGCAGCCAAGAAGTAGTCATCCGAAATGAGCAGTTCTTC
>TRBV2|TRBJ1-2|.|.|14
CASSDVVRVGGYTF
TGTGCCAGCAGTGATGTAGTCAGGGTAGGTGGCTACACCTTC
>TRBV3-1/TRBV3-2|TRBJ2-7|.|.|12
CASSQDTYEQYF
TGTGCCAGCAGCCAAGATACCTACGAGCAGTACTTC
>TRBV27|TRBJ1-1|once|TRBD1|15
CASSSRGQVNTEAFF
TGTGCCAGCAGTTCCCGAGGACAGGTCAACACTGAAGCTTTCTTT
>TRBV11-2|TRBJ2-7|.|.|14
CASSLQGSSYEQYF
TGTGCCAGCAGCTTACAGGGTAGCTCCTACGAGCAGTACTTC
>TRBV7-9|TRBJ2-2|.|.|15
CASSYPSGRSGELFF
TGTGCCAGCAGCTACCCTTCGGGGAGGTCCGGGGAGCTGTTTTTT
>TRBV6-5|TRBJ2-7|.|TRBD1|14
CASSSRDRVHEQYF
TGTGCCAGCAGTTCGCGGGACAGGGTTCACGAGCAGTACTTC
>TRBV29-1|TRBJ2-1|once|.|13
CSVLTVLYNEQFF
TGCAGCGTTTTAACGGTCCTATACAATGAGCAGTTCTTC
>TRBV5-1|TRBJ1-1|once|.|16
CASSSSIRGLNTEAFF
TGCGCCAGCAGCAGCTCTATTCGGGGATTGAACACTGAAGCTTTCTTT
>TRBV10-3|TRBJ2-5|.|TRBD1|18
CAISASGTGLQGEETQYF
TGTGCCATCAGCGCCTCGGGGACAGGGCTTCAAGGCGAAGAGACCCAGTACTTC
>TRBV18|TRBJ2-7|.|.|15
CASPGARLPSYEQYF
TGTGCCAGCCCAGGGGCCAGACTACCCTCCTACGAGCAGTACTTC
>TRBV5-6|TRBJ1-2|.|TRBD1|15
CASTSADRFSHGYTF
TGTGCCAGCACCTCCGCGGACAGGTTTTCCCATGGCTACACCTTC
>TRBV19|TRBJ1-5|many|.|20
CASRHTATGLGAVGYQPQHF
TGTGCCAGTAGGCACACCGCGACAGGATTGGGCGCGGTCGGCTATCAGCCCCAGCATTTT
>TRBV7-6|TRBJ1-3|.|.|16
CASSLAPESSGNTIYF
TGTGCCAGCAGCTTAGCGCCCGAGAGCTCTGGAAACACCATATATTTT
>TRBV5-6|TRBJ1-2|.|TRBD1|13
CASSLQGADGYTF
TGTGCCAGCAGCTTGCAGGGGGCGGATGGCTACACCTTC
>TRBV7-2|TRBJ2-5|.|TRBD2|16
CASSFTSGGAEETQYF
TGTGCCAGCAGCTTCACTAGCGGGGGTGCGGAAGAGACCCAGTACTTC
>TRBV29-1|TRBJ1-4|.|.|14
CSVVPASTNEKLFF
TGCAGCGTTGTACCAGCGTCAACTAATGAAAAACTGTTTTTT
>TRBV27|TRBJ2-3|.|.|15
CASSAAGKRTDTQYF
TGTGCCAGCAGTGCTGCCGGGAAGAGGACAGATACGCAGTATTTT
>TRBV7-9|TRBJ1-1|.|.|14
CASSLSQGSTEAFF
TGTGCCAGCAGCTTAAGCCAGGGGAGCACTGAAGCTTTCTTT
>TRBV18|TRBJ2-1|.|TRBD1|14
CASSLRQGTDEQFF
TGTGCCAGCTCACTTCGACAGGGGACGGATGAGCAGTTCTTC
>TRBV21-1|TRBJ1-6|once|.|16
CASSTLYRGIESPLHF
TGTGCCAGCAGCACTCTTTACAGGGGGATAGAATCACCCCTCCACTTT
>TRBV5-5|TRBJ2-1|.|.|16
CASSLTGGGGTVQQFF
TGTGCCAGCAGCCTCACCGGGGGAGGGGGTACAGTGCAGCAGTTCTTC
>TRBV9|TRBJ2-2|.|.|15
CASSVGLSHTGELFF
TGTGCCAGCAGCGTAGGGCTCTCGCACACCGGGGAGCTGTTTTTT
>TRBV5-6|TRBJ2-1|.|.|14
CASSLVGSPYEQFF
TGTGCCAGCAGCTTGGTGGGCAGTCCCTATGAGCAGTTCTTC
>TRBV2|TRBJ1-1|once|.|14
CASSERGVYTEAFF
TGTGCCAGCAGTGAACGCGGGGTGTACACTGAAGCTTTCTTT
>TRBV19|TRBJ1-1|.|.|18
CASSPGRGRDIKNTEAFF
TGTGCCAGTAGTCCCGGGAGGGGACGGGACATAAAGAACACTGAAGCTTTCTTT
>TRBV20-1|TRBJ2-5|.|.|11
CSARPEETQYF
TGCAGTGCTAGACCGGAAGAGACCCAGTACTTC
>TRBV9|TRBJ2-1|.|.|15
CASSVGQSYYNEQFF
TGTGCCAGCAGCGTAGGACAGAGCTACTACAATGAGCAGTTCTTC
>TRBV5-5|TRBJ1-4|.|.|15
CASSWWAGVTEKLFF
TGTGCCAGCAGTTGGTGGGCAGGGGTCACCGAAAAACTGTTTTTT
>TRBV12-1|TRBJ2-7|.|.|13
CASSFGERREQYF
TGTGCCAGCAGCTTTGGGGAGAGACGCGAGCAGTACTTC
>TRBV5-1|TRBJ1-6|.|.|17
CASSLGQDGPYNSPLHF
TGCGCCAGCAGCTTGGGACAGGACGGTCCCTATAATTCACCCCTCCACTTT
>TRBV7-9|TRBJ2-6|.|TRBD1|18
CASSSGQGRYSGANVLTF
TGTGCCAGCAGCTCAGGACAGGGTCGGTATTCTGGGGCCAACGTCCTGACTTTC
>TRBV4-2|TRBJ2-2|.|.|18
CASSQARERRWSTGELFF
TGTGCCAGCAGCCAAGCCAGAGAGAGGAGGTGGAGCACCGGGGAGCTGTTTTTT
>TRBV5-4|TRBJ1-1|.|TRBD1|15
CASSRDSKPNTEAFF
TGTGCCAGCAGCCGGGACAGCAAACCGAACACTGAAGCTTTCTTT
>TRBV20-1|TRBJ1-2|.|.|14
CSASSLGRDYGYTF
TGCAGTGCTAGTTCGCTGGGTCGGGACTATGGCTACACCTTC
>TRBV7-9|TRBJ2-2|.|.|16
CASSLDRGQITGELFF
TGTGCCAGCAGCTTAGATCGCGGTCAGATCACCGGGGAGCTGTTTTTT
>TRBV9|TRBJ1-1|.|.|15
CASSTDSFTNTEAFF
TGTGCCAGCAGTACCGACAGCTTTACGAACACTGAAGCTTTCTTT